This TCR beta chain appears in the sequencing data of a study of cytomegalovirus exposure and HLA in healthy donors. Turning to the study itself: An early data release held around 80 million unique TCRs from HLA-typed donors.

The PCR had 60 Vbeta and 13 Jbeta primers. The repertoire was sequenced with immunoSEQ multiplex PCR; TCRdb's copy has only in-frame clones and lacks some. The table shows about 86,000 clones, with about two thirds occurring only once. Germline loops: CDR1 SGHRS, CDR2 YFSETQ. CDR3 size: 16 residues. Trimming took off 4 bases at V and 0 bases at J, with 14 bases between the two ends. The clonotype comes from a man in his 60s in good health and CMV-seronegative. The chain uses TRBV5-1 and TRBJ1-3, with D perhaps TRBD1 (6 bases). Sequencing was carried out using PBMCs. CDR3 loop: CASSHRQGTSGNTIYF. The CDR3, as DNA: TGCGCCAGCAGCCACCGTCAGGGGACCTCTGGAAACACCATATATTTT.